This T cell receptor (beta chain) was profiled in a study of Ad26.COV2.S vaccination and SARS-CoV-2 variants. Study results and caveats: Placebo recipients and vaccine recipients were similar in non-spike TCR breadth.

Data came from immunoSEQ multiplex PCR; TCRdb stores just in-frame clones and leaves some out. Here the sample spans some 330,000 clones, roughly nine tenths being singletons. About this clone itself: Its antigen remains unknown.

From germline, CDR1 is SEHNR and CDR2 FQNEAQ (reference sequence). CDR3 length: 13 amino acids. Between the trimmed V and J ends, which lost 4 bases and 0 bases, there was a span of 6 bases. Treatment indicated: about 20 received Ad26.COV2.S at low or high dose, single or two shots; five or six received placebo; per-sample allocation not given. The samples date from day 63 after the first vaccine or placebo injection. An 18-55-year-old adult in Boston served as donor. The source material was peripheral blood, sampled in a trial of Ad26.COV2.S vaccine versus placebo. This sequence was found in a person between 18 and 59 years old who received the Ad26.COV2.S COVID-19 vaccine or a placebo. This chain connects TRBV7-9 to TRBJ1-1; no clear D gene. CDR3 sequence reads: CASSSDMNTEAFF. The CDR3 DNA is TGTGCCAGCAGCTCCGACATGAACACTGAAGCTTTCTTT.